This T cell receptor (beta chain) was obtained from a study of tumor-infiltrating lymphocytes in oesophageal squamous cell carcinoma (dated by TCRdb to between 2015 and 2016). From a lookup of the germline V gene, CDR1 and CDR2 are SGHTA and FQGNSA. Spanning cysteine to phenylalanine, the CDR3 consists of 16 amino acids. Just CDR3 DNA is preserved here, 48 bases in frame from base 1. V and J are truncated by 1 base and 7 bases respectively, leaving an intervening sequence of 14 bases. This clonotype was detected only a few times. It has no known antigen specificity. The sample holds no much larger clone one base away, and base qualities are not on file. The library was produced with PCR. Sequenced using an Illumina HiSeq 2000. Using fastp at Q25 and MiXCR, TCRdb reprocessed the public reads and kept productive beta chains. Records with the same CDR3 protein are collapsed into one entry carrying the most frequent genes and DNA. The sample records 15,000 to 20,000 distinct CDR3 sequences, 44% of which are singletons. Jointly, the top ten make up 41% of the sample.

The receptor chain draws on TRBV7-2 and TRBJ1-6; TRBD1 is perhaps the D gene, given 5 matching bases. Sequenced sample: blood. The TCR sequence derives from a female donor with esophageal squamous cell carcinoma. The CDR3 protein sequence reads: CASSLGVGTWNSPLHF. The DNA reads TGTGCCAGCAGCTTAGGGGTGGGGACTTGGAATTCACCCCTCCACTTT. Reference TRBV7-2 and TRBJ1-6 genes cover what lies past the CDR3, so the full variable domain is GAGVSQSPSNKVTEKGKDVELRCDPISGHTALYWYRQSLGQGLEFLIYFQGNSAPDKSGLPSDRFSAERTGGSVSTLTIQRTQQEDSAVYLCASSLGVGTWNSPLHFGNGTRLTVT.